The 8 T cell receptor beta chains listed next were all sequenced from one sample in a study of shared clonotypes between healthy human individuals. Only in-frame clones appear in the TCRdb table, and some are missing; sequencing was by immunoSEQ multiplex PCR. The sample carries 2 million to 2.5 million clones, more than 90% recorded once. The specimen was naive CD4+ T cells sorted from blood. Specified subset: CD45RA+ positively selected. Source of these receptors: a man between 18 and 29 years old in good health.

Note on this clone: A junction end diverges from the germline sequence, so it may reflect a read error. The V gene is TRBV7-7, the J gene TRBJ2-5; TRBD1 matches at 7 bases. Germline CDR1 SSHAT, CDR2 FNYEAQ (reference sequence). This CDR3 has 15 residues. CDR3 residues: CASSLRGLPQETQYF. DNA for the CDR3: TGTGCTAGCAGCTTAAGGGGGCTTCCCCAAGAGACCCAGTACTTC.

This rearrangement joins TRBV27 to TRBJ2-7; 9 bases are a match to TRBD1. This CDR3 is built from 14 residues. Per the germline V gene, CDR1 is MNHEY and CDR2 is SMNVEV (reference sequence). The junction had 4 bases not matched to a gene; V was cut back by 3 bases and J by 4 bases. DNA for the CDR3: TGTGCCAGCAGTTTCGGGACAGGGTGGTACGAGCAGTACTTC. Encoded protein: CASSFGTGWYEQYF.

The rearrangement joins TRBV10-3 to TRBJ2-2, with D perhaps matching TRBD1 (6 bases). This CDR3 region has 14 residues. Trimming stripped 7 bases from V and 4 bases from J, with 13 bases between. Per the germline V gene, CDR1 is ENHRY and CDR2 is SYGVKD. For the CDR3, the DNA is TGTGCCATCACCGGGACAAGGGGCACCGGGGAGCTGTTTTTT. This sequence encodes CAITGTRGTGELFF.

This chain links TRBV2 with TRBJ1-5, with D unresolved. The CDR3 covers 14 residues. Germline CDR1 is SNHLY and CDR2 is FYNNEI. V was cut by 8 bases and J by 0 bases, with 11 bases left in between. This CDR3 is CASSGIYSNQPQHF. The CDR3 coding sequence is TGTGCCAGCTCGGGAATCTATAGCAATCAGCCCCAGCATTTT.

On this clone itself: Other DNA sequences of this sample code for an identical CDR3. The V call is TRBV5-1, the J call TRBJ2-7, with TRBD1 matching 10 bases. After removal of 3 bases from V and 4 bases from J, the junction contained 1 base not matched to a gene. The germline CDR1 and CDR2 sequences are SGHRS and YFSETQ. The CDR3 is 13 amino acids. For the CDR3, the DNA is TGCGCCAGCAGCTCGGGACAGGGGTACGAGCAGTACTTC. Translation gives CASSSGQGYEQYF.

J is TRBJ1-6 and V is TRBV4-3; a possible D gene is TRBD1 (6 bases). This CDR3 has 15 amino acids. Germline V lookup: CDR1 LGHNA, CDR2 YSLEER. V was cut by 5 bases and J by 0 bases, with 8 bases left in between. The CDR3 DNA follows: TGCGCCAGCAGCGAACAGGGCTCCTATAATTCACCCCTCCACTTT. Translated: CASSEQGSYNSPLHF.

The chain uses TRBV5-6 and TRBJ1-4; 11 bases are a match to TRBD1. This CDR3 comprises 16 residues. Germline CDR1 and CDR2: SGHDT and YYEEEE. Unmatched junction bases numbered 6, after V lost 4 bases and J lost 4 bases. The DNA of the CDR3 is TGTGCCAGCAGCAGCCGGACAGGGGGCCTTAATGAAAAACTGTTTTTT. It specifies CASSSRTGGLNEKLFF.

The chain is built from TRBV7-2 and TRBJ2-7, with 10 nucleotides matching TRBD2. The CDR3 sequence is 14 residues long. Germline V CDR1 and CDR2: SGHTA, FQGNSA. V shed 3 bases and J 4 bases; nucleotides not matched to a gene: 3. The CDR3 here is CASSLGLALYEQYF. The CDR3, as DNA: TGTGCCAGCAGCTTGGGACTAGCGCTTTACGAGCAGTACTTC.